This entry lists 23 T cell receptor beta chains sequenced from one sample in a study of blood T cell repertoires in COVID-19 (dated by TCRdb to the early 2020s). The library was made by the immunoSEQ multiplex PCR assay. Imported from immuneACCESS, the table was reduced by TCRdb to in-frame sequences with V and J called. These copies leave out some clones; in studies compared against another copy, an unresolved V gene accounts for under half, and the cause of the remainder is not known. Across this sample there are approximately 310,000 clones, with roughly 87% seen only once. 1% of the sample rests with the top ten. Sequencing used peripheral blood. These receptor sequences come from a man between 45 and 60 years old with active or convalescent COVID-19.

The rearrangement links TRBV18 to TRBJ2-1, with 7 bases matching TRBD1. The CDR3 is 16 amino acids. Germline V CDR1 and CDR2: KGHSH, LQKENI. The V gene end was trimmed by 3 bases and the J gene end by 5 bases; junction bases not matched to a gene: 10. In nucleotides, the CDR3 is TGTGCCAGCTCACCTAGGACAGGAAGTAAAGACAATGAGCAGTTCTTC. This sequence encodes CASSPRTGSKDNEQFF.

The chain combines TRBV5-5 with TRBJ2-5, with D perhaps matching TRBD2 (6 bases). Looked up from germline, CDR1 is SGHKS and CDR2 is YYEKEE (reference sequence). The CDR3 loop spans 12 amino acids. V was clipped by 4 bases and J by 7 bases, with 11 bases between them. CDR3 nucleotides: TGTGCCAGCAGCGGGCAGGGAGGGACCCAGTACTTC. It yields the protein CASSGQGGTQYF. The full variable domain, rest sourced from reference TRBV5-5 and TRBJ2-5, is DAGVTQSPTHLIKTRGQQVTLRCSPISGHKSVSWYQQVLGQGPQFIFQYYEKEERGRGNFPDRFSARQFPNYSSELNVNALLLGDSALYLCASSGQGGTQYFGPGTRLLVL.

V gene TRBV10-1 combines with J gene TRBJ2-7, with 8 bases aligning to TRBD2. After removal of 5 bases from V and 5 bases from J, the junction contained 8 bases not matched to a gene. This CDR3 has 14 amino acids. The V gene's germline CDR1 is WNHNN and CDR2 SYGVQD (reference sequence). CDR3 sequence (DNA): TGCGCCAGCAGTTCAGCGGGAGAGCGCAACGAGCAGTACTTC. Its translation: CASSSAGERNEQYF.

CDR3 loop: CASSQGGSAYEQYF. Here the CDR3 DNA reads TGCGCCAGCAGCCAAGGGGGCTCGGCCTACGAGCAGTACTTC. This chain connects TRBV4-3 to TRBJ2-7; a weak D match, TRBD1 (5 bases). CDR1 is LGHNA, CDR2 YSLEER, per germline. The length of the CDR3 is 14 residues. Between the trimmed V and J ends, which lost 1 base and 2 bases, there was a span of 9 bases.

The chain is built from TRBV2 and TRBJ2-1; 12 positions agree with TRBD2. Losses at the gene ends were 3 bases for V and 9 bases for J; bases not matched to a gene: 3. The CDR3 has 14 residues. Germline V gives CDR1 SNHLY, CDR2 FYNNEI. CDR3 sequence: CASSETSGSSEQFF. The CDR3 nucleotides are TGTGCCAGCAGTGAGACTAGCGGGAGTTCTGAGCAGTTCTTC.

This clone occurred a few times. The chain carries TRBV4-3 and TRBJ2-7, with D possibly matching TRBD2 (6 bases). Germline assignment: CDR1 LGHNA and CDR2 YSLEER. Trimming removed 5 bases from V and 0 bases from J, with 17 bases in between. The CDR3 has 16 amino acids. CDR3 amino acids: CASSDRGIGGSYEQYF. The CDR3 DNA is TGCGCCAGCAGCGACCGCGGGATAGGAGGCTCCTACGAGCAGTACTTC.

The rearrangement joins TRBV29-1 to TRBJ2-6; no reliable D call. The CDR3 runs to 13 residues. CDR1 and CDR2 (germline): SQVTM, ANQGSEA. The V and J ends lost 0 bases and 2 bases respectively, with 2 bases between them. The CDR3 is CSVEDAGANVLTF. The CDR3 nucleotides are TGCAGCGTTGAAGACGCTGGGGCCAACGTCCTGACTTTC.

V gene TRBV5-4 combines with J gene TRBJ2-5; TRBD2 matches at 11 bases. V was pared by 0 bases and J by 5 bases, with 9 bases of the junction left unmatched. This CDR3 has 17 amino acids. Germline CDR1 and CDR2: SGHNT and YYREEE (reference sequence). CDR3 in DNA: TGTGCCAGCAGCTTGGCACTAGCGGGGGCCGCCCGGGAGACCCAGTACTTC. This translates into CASSLALAGAARETQYF. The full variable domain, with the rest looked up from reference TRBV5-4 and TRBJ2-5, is ETGVTQSPTHLIKTRGQQVTLRCSSQSGHNTVSWYQQALGQGPQFIFQYYREEENGRGNFPPRFSGLQFPNYSSELNVNALELDDSALYLCASSLALAGAARETQYFGPGTRLLVL.

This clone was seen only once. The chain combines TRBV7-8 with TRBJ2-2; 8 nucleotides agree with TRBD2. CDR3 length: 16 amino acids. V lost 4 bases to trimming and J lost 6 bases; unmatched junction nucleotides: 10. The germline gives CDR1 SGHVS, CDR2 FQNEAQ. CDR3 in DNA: TGTGCCAGCAGCTCCAAGCCGGGACTAGTTCCCGGGGAGCTGTTTTTT. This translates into CASSSKPGLVPGELFF.

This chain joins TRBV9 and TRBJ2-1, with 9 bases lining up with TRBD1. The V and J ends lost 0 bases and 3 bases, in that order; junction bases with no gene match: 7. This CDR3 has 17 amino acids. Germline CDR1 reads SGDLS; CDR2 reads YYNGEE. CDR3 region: CASSVGGTGPRYNEQFF. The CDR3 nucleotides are TGTGCCAGCAGCGTAGGTGGGACAGGGCCACGCTACAATGAGCAGTTCTTC.

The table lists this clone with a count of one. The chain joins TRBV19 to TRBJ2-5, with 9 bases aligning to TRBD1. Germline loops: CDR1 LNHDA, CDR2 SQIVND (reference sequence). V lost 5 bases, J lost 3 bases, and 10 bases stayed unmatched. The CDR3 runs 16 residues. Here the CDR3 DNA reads TGTGCCAGTAGTCCCCCGGGTAGGACAGGGGAAGAGACCCAGTACTTC. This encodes CASSPPGRTGEETQYF.

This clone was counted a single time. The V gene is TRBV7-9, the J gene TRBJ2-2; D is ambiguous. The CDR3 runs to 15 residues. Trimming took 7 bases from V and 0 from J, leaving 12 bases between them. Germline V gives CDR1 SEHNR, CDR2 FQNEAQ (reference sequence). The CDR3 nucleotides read TGTGCCAGCACCAAAAGGCAGGCGAACACCGGGGAGCTGTTTTTT. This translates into CASTKRQANTGELFF.

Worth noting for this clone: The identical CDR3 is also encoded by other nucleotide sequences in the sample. The CDR3, as DNA: TGTGCCTGGAGTTCCGGGGGTACAGATACGCAGTATTTT. Protein: CAWSSGGTDTQYF. V gene TRBV30 combines with J gene TRBJ2-3; the D gene is possibly TRBD2 (6 bases). Germline V gene lookup returns CDR1 GTSNPN and CDR2 SVGIG (reference sequence). The CDR3 has 13 residues. V gave up 2 bases and J gave up 3 bases, with 9 bases separating them.

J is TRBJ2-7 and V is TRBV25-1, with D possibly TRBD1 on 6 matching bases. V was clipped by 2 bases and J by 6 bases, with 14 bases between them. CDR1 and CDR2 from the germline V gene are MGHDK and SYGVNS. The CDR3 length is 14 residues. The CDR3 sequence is CASSELVQGGEQYF. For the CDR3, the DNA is TGTGCCAGCAGTGAACTCGTACAGGGCGGCGAGCAGTACTTC.

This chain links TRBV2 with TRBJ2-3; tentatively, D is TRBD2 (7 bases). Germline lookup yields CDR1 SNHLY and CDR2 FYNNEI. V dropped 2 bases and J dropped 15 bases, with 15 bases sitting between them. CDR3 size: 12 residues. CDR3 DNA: TGTGCCAGCAGTGAAAAGGCGGGGGCTCGATATTTT. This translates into CASSEKAGARYF.

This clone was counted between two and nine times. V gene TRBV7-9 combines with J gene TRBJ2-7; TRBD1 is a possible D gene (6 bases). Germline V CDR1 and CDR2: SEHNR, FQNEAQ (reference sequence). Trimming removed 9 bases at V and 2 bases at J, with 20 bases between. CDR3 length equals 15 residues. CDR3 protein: CARIVAGVRTYEQYF. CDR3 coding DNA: TGTGCCAGAATAGTGGCAGGGGTCCGAACCTACGAGCAGTACTTC. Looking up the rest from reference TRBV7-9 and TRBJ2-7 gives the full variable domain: DTGVSQNPRHKITKRGQNVTFRCDPISEHNRLYWYRQTLGQGPEFLTYFQNEAQLEKSRLLSDRFSAERPKGSFSTLEIQRTEQGDSAMYLCARIVAGVRTYEQYFGPGTRLTVT.

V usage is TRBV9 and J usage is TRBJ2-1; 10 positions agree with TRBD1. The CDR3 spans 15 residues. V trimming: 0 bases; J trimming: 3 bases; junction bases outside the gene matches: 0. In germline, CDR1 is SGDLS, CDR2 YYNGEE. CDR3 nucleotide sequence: TGTGCCAGCAGCGTAGGGACAGGGGGCTACAATGAGCAGTTCTTC. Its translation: CASSVGTGGYNEQFF. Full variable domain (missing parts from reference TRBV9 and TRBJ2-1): DSGVTQTPKHLITATGQRVTLRCSPRSGDLSVYWYQQSLDQGLQFLIQYYNGEERAKGNILERFSAQQFPDLHSELNLSSLELGDSALYFCASSVGTGGYNEQFFGPGTRLTVL.

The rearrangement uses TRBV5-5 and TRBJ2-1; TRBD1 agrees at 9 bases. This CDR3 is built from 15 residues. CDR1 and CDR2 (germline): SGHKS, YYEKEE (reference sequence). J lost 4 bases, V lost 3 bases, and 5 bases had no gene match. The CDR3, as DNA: TGTGCCAGCAGCTCGACAGGGGGAGTTTACAATGAGCAGTTCTTC. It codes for CASSSTGGVYNEQFF.

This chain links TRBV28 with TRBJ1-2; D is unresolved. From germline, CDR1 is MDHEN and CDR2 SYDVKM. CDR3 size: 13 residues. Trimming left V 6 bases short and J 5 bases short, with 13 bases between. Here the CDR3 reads CASSLSTKYGYTF. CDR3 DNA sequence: TGTGCCAGCAGCCTATCTACGAAATATGGCTACACCTTC.

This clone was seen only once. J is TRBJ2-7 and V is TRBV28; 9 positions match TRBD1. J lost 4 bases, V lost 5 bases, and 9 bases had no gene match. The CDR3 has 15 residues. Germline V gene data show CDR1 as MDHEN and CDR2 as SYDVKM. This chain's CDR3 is CASSPSGTGKYEQYF. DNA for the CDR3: TGTGCCAGCAGTCCCTCCGGGACAGGGAAGTACGAGCAGTACTTC.

The CDR3 nucleotides are TGTGCCAGTAGTCTTAGACAGGGAGGCGGCTACACCTTC. Residues: CASSLRQGGGYTF. The rearrangement links TRBV19 to TRBJ1-2, with TRBD1 matching 7 bases. The CDR3 is 13 residues long. Unmatched junction bases numbered 8, after V lost 5 bases and J lost 8 bases. Germline V gene lookup returns CDR1 LNHDA and CDR2 SQIVND (reference sequence).

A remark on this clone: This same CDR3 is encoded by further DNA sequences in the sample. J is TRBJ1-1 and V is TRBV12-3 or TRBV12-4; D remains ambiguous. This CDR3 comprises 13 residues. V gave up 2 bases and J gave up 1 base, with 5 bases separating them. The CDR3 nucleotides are TGTGCCAGCAGTTTAAGACAGAACACTGAAGCTTTCTTT. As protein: CASSLRQNTEAFF.

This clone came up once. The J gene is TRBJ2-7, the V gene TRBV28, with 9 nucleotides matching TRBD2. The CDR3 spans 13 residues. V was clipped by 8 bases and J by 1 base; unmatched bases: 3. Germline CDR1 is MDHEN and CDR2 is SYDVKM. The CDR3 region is CASRRGGSYEQYF. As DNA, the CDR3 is TGTGCCAGCCGGCGGGGGGGGTCCTACGAGCAGTACTTC.